These 30 T cell receptor beta chains originate from one sample sequenced in a study of cytomegalovirus exposure and HLA in healthy donors. PCR employed 60 Vbeta and 13 Jbeta primers. Assay used: immunoSEQ multiplex PCR; TCRdb lists only in-frame clones, some missing. The sample lists roughly 130,000 clones, 75% to 85% occurring once. Sequencing was performed on PBMCs. The receptor source for this set is a man aged 40-55 years in good health and CMV-seronegative.

The CDR3 spells CASSPAGANVLTF. Written as DNA, the CDR3 is TGTGCCAGTAGTCCGGCTGGGGCCAACGTCCTGACTTTC. The chain links TRBV19 to TRBJ2-6; no definite D call. CDR1 is LNHDA and CDR2 is SQIVND in the germline V gene (reference sequence). The CDR3 loop spans 13 amino acids. V was shortened by 5 bases and J by 2 bases, with 4 bases between the two germline ends.

The rearrangement links TRBV19 to TRBJ2-1; TRBD1 might be the D (6 bases). Germline V gene sequence: CDR1 LNHDA, CDR2 SQIVND (reference sequence). With 7 bases removed from V and 6 bases from J, the gap between germline ends came to 19 bases. CDR3 length equals 15 residues. CDR3 protein: CASIHMEDSGNEQFF. DNA of the CDR3: TGTGCCAGTATTCATATGGAGGACAGTGGCAATGAGCAGTTCTTC.

CDR3 coding DNA: TGTGCCAGTAGCCCCGCCGGGACTAGCGGATTTCAAGAGACCCAGTACTTC. This sequence encodes CASSPAGTSGFQETQYF. This chain uses TRBV19 with TRBJ2-5, with 11 bases matching TRBD2. Unmatched junction bases numbered 11, after V lost 6 bases and J lost 2 bases. The CDR3 spans 17 residues. Germline V gene lookup returns CDR1 LNHDA and CDR2 SQIVND (reference sequence).

The gene calls are TRBV15 and TRBJ2-2; 7 nucleotides line up with TRBD2. V lost 1 base and J lost 6; bases outside the gene matches: 8. The CDR3 is 16 residues long. Germline lookup yields CDR1 LNHNV and CDR2 YYDKDF (reference sequence). The CDR3 sequence is CATSRAPVGGSGELFF. In DNA form, the CDR3 reads TGTGCCACCAGCAGAGCCCCCGTGGGAGGGTCCGGGGAGCTGTTTTTT.

Written as DNA, the CDR3 is TGTGCCAGTACCCCGGACAGGGCCCAAGAGACCCAGTACTTC. This sequence encodes CASTPDRAQETQYF. V is TRBV19 and J is TRBJ2-5; TRBD1 matches at 8 bases. Per the germline V gene, CDR1 is LNHDA and CDR2 is SQIVND (reference sequence). V lost 7 bases, J lost 1 base, and 5 bases stayed unmatched. The CDR3 runs 14 residues. The entire variable domain, with the rest obtained from reference TRBV19 and TRBJ2-5, is as follows: DGGITQSPKYLFRKEGQNVTLSCEQNLNHDAMYWYRQDPGQGLRLIYYSQIVNDFQKGDIAEGYSVSREKKESFPLTVTSAQKNPTAFYLCASTPDRAQETQYFGPGTRLLVL.

This clone is a singleton in its sample. The chain recombines TRBV6-1 with TRBJ1-2, with D possibly being TRBD1 (5 bases). V shed 4 bases and J shed 4 bases, with 22 bases lying between them. The CDR3 spans 17 residues. Germline V gene lookup returns CDR1 MNHNS and CDR2 SASEGT. The CDR3 region has the DNA TGTGCCAGCAGTGCCCCCCCCGCCACCGCAGGGCTCTATGGCTACACCTTC. Protein product: CASSAPPATAGLYGYTF.

The genes are TRBV19 and TRBJ1-5; D might be TRBD1 (6 bases). This CDR3 contains 15 residues. CDR1 is LNHDA, CDR2 SQIVND, per germline (reference sequence). V was pared by 0 bases and J by 7 bases, with 13 bases between. The CDR3 DNA reads TGTGCCAGTAGTATAGATCAAGTGACAGGACAGCCCCAGCATTTT. It yields the protein CASSIDQVTGQPQHF.

The chain employs TRBV5-1 and TRBJ2-7; TRBD2 is a possible D gene (5 bases). The CDR3 spans 14 residues. Trimming took off 0 bases at V and 6 bases at J, with 13 bases between the two ends. CDR1 is SGHRS, CDR2 YFSETQ, per germline. The CDR3 nucleotides read TGCGCCAGCAGCTTGGAATGGAGGCGCGGCGAGCAGTACTTC. Translated: CASSLEWRRGEQYF.

The V call is TRBV27, the J call TRBJ2-1; 11 bases fit TRBD2. The CDR3 extends over 15 amino acids. Germline trimming cut 3 bases from V and 7 bases from J; bases unmatched to any gene: 5. Germline CDR1 MNHEY, CDR2 SMNVEV (reference sequence). This chain's CDR3 is CASSFGTSGRNEQFF. The CDR3 DNA sequence: TGTGCCAGCAGTTTCGGGACTAGCGGAAGGAATGAGCAGTTCTTC.

The chain combines TRBV6-5 with TRBJ2-5; no clear D. The V gene lost 0 bases and the J gene lost 2 bases, with 7 bases spanning the gap. Germline assignment: CDR1 MNHEY and CDR2 SVGAGI. This CDR3 has 14 amino acids. The CDR3 bases are TGTGCCAGCAGTTACTCGAGAGAACAAGAGACCCAGTACTTC. Its translation is CASSYSREQETQYF.

This chain uses TRBV30 with TRBJ2-3; no clear D. The CDR3 extends over 13 amino acids. In germline, CDR1 is GTSNPN, CDR2 SVGIG (reference sequence). V was clipped by 4 bases and J by 0 bases, with 8 bases between them. CDR3: CAWNPRSTDTQYF. The CDR3 region has the DNA TGTGCCTGGAACCCGAGGAGCACAGATACGCAGTATTTT.

This clone was seen once. This chain uses TRBV7-9 with TRBJ2-6, with D tentatively TRBD2 (6 bases). The CDR3 is 16 amino acids. Germline V gene sequence: CDR1 SEHNR, CDR2 FQNEAQ (reference sequence). Trimming removed 5 bases from V and 0 bases from J, with 11 bases in between. This chain's CDR3 is CASSRAGSSGANVLTF. CDR3 nucleotides: TGTGCCAGCAGCCGTGCCGGGAGCTCTGGGGCCAACGTCCTGACTTTC.

This sequence joins TRBV6-1 and TRBJ1-2, with D hard to call. Germline V gene sequence: CDR1 MNHNS, CDR2 SASEGT. The CDR3 totals 13 residues. Trimming stripped 3 bases from V and 4 bases from J, with 9 bases between. CDR3 nucleotides: TGTGCCAGCAGTGACCCGGGTGGCTATGGCTACACCTTC. Its protein product is CASSDPGGYGYTF.

The chain joins TRBV28 to TRBJ1-1; no clear D gene. V was trimmed by 5 bases and J by 1 base, leaving 11 bases between them. This CDR3 contains 14 residues. Germline-derived CDR1 and CDR2 are MDHEN and SYDVKM. Here the CDR3 DNA reads TGTGCCAGCAGTCTCGGGGTACCGAACACTGAAGCTTTCTTT. This translates into CASSLGVPNTEAFF.

This rearrangement joins TRBV7-2 to TRBJ2-2; the match to TRBD2 covers 7 bases. This CDR3 is 16 amino acids long. The germline gives CDR1 SGHTA, CDR2 FQGNSA. V dropped 4 bases and J dropped 1; count of bases not matched to a gene: 6. The CDR3 DNA sequence: TGTGCCAGCAGCTCCCGACTAGCAGGGAACACCGGGGAGCTGTTTTTT. It specifies CASSSRLAGNTGELFF. The variable domain in full, completed from reference TRBV7-2 and TRBJ2-2, reads GAGVSQSPSNKVTEKGKDVELRCDPISGHTALYWYRQSLGQGLEFLIYFQGNSAPDKSGLPSDRFSAERTGGSVSTLTIQRTQQEDSAVYLCASSSRLAGNTGELFFGEGSRLTVL.

The gene calls are TRBV5-6 and TRBJ2-7; tentative D call: TRBD2 (7 bases). Germline assignment: CDR1 SGHDT and CDR2 YYEEEE. CDR3 length: 15 amino acids. The V end was cut by 4 bases, the J end by 6 bases, with 20 bases between. CDR3 nucleotides: TGTGCCAGCAGCCTGCGGTGGGGGGGGCTCACCGAGCAGTACTTC. Translation: CASSLRWGGLTEQYF. Together with reference TRBV5-6 and TRBJ2-7, the CDR3 gives the full variable domain: DAGVTQSPTHLIKTRGQQVTLRCSPKSGHDTVSWYQQALGQGPQFIFQYYEEEERQRGNFPDRFSGHQFPNYSSELNVNALLLGDSALYLCASSLRWGGLTEQYFGPGTRLTVT.

V usage is TRBV2 and J usage is TRBJ1-6, with a tentative D call TRBD1 (5 bases). Trimming shortened V by 7 bases and J by 3 bases, and 7 bases separated the two germline ends. Germline assignment: CDR1 SNHLY and CDR2 FYNNEI. This CDR3 comprises 13 residues. The CDR3 loop reads CASTRGYNSPLHF. The CDR3 DNA sequence: TGTGCCAGCACAAGGGGCTATAATTCACCCCTCCACTTT. The full variable domain, with the rest looked up from reference TRBV2 and TRBJ1-6, is EPEVTQTPSHQVTQMGQEVILRCVPISNHLYFYWYRQILGQKVEFLVSFYNNEISEKSEIFDDQFSVERPDGSNFTLKIRSTKLEDSAMYFCASTRGYNSPLHFGNGTRLTVT.

V usage is TRBV5-1 and J usage is TRBJ2-7; D is perhaps TRBD2 (6 bases). Per the germline V gene, CDR1 is SGHRS and CDR2 is YFSETQ. Trimming pared 0 bases from V and 4 bases from J, leaving 11 bases between. The CDR3 is 14 residues long. As DNA, the CDR3 is TGCGCCAGCAGCTTGGGCGGGACCCCTTACGAGCAGTACTTC. Translating gives CASSLGGTPYEQYF.

V is TRBV9 and J is TRBJ2-3; 12 bases fit TRBD1. The CDR3 length is 16 residues. Looked up from germline, CDR1 is SGDLS and CDR2 is YYNGEE. V shed 4 bases and J 5 bases; nucleotides not matched to a gene: 8. This CDR3 reads CASSLPGQGAGDTQYF. The CDR3 DNA reads TGTGCCAGCAGCCTCCCGGGACAGGGGGCGGGAGATACGCAGTATTTT.

The CDR3 region is CASSLMGAEAFF. The CDR3 DNA reads as TGTGCCAGCAGCTTAATGGGCGCTGAAGCTTTCTTT. The V call is TRBV7-9, the J call TRBJ1-1; D unclear. The CDR3 covers 12 residues. The germline V and J ends were trimmed by 2 bases and 6 bases, with 7 bases remaining between them. The germline V gene encodes CDR1 SEHNR and CDR2 FQNEAQ (reference sequence).

CDR3 DNA sequence: TGTGCCATCAGTGGGGACAGGGTAACCGGGTACTTC. Its protein product is CAISGDRVTGYF. This rearrangement joins TRBV10-3 to TRBJ2-7; the match to TRBD1 covers 9 bases. The germline gives CDR1 ENHRY, CDR2 SYGVKD. V lost 4 bases and J lost 12; bases outside the gene matches: 7. The CDR3 totals 12 residues.

This chain uses TRBV7-2 with TRBJ1-3; a possible D gene is TRBD1 (6 bases). V was clipped by 5 bases and J by 4 bases, with 18 bases between them. Germline V CDR1 and CDR2: SGHTA, FQGNSA. The CDR3 is 16 amino acids. The CDR3 DNA follows: TGTGCCAGCAGCCCATGGGACACTGGGATAGGAAACACCATATATTTT. Translating it yields CASSPWDTGIGNTIYF.

The gene calls are TRBV10-3 and TRBJ1-3, with 7 bases that match TRBD1. The CDR3 has 18 residues. Germline V gene lookup returns CDR1 ENHRY and CDR2 SYGVKD. The V and J ends lost 0 bases and 0 bases, in that order; junction bases with no gene match: 8. The CDR3 DNA reads as TGTGCCATCAGTGAGTCTTCTGGGACAGTCGGCTCTGGAAACACCATATATTTT. It translates to CAISESSGTVGSGNTIYF.

The chain joins TRBV27 to TRBJ2-7, with 8 bases matching TRBD1. The CDR3 is 15 amino acids. The ends lost 5 bases at V and 0 bases at J; junction bases unmatched: 6. Looked up from germline, CDR1 is MNHEY and CDR2 is SMNVEV (reference sequence). CDR3 region: CASSPGTGSSYEQYF. CDR3 coding DNA: TGTGCCAGCAGTCCAGGGACAGGCAGCTCCTACGAGCAGTACTTC.

The chain recombines TRBV29-1 with TRBJ2-5; D unclear. This CDR3 spans 12 amino acids. Germline lookup yields CDR1 SQVTM and CDR2 ANQGSEA. With 3 bases removed from V and 1 base from J, the gap between germline ends came to 6 bases. CDR3 residues: CSVDLGQETQYF. The CDR3 DNA reads TGCAGCGTTGACCTAGGCCAAGAGACCCAGTACTTC. The variable domain in full, completed from reference TRBV29-1 and TRBJ2-5, reads SAVISQKPSRDICQRGTSLTIQCQVDSQVTMMFWYRQQPGQSLTLIATANQGSEATYESGFVIDKFPISRPNLTFSTLTVSNMSPEDSSIYLCSVDLGQETQYFGPGTRLLVL.

The chain employs TRBV19 and TRBJ2-5; 8 nucleotides agree with TRBD2. The CDR3 length is 10 residues. Germline CDR1 and CDR2: LNHDA and SQIVND (reference sequence). The CDR3 nucleotides are TGTGCTGCGGGGGGAGAGACCCAGTACTTC. Protein product: CAAGGETQYF.

This chain joins TRBV5-4 and TRBJ1-2; maybe TRBD1 (6 bases). Trimming removed 3 bases at V and 2 bases at J, with 14 bases between. The CDR3 covers 15 residues. Germline CDR1 reads SGHNT; CDR2 reads YYREEE (reference sequence). The CDR3 here is CASSWGLGANYGYTF. CDR3 DNA: TGTGCCAGCAGCTGGGGGTTGGGGGCAAACTATGGCTACACCTTC.

This sequence joins TRBV29-1 and TRBJ2-3, with 12 bases that match TRBD2. V shed 6 bases, J shed 3 bases, and the junction held 4 bases outside the gene matches. The CDR3 covers 14 residues. The germline V gene has CDR1 SQVTM and CDR2 ANQGSEA. CDR3 loop: CSVGTSGRTDTQYF. CDR3 in DNA: TGCAGCGTCGGTACTAGCGGGAGGACAGATACGCAGTATTTT.

The chain combines TRBV2 with TRBJ1-2; 9 positions match TRBD1. Germline CDR1 and CDR2: SNHLY and FYNNEI. CDR3 length equals 15 residues. Trimming cost V 1 base and J 8 bases; bases outside gene matches: 8. The CDR3 DNA reads as TGTGCCAGCAGTGAAGACAGGGGGCAATTGGGAGGCTACACCTTC. This gives the protein CASSEDRGQLGGYTF.

This clone was seen more than once but under ten times. The chain links TRBV4-2 to TRBJ1-4; perhaps TRBD1 as D (5 bases). The CDR3 runs to 15 residues. V shed 0 bases and J shed 5 bases, with 10 bases lying between them. CDR1 is LGHNA, CDR2 YNFKEQ, per germline. CDR3 residues: CASSQEGQTNEKLFF. The CDR3 DNA is TGTGCCAGCAGCCAAGAGGGGCAGACGAATGAAAAACTGTTTTTT.